This T cell receptor (beta chain) came from a study of blood T cell repertoires in COVID-19. On the study more broadly: Material from acute and convalescent COVID-19 was sourced from the United States, Italy and Spain.

The J segment lost 4 bases and the V segment lost 3 bases, leaving 9 bases of the junction unmatched. The V gene's germline CDR1 is LGHDT and CDR2 YNNKEL (reference sequence). The CDR3 contains 16 residues. This clone was observed a handful of times. The sample has other DNA sequences that encode this CDR3 too. Ages ranged from about 18 to 89 years, with residence in under 25 US areas. Method: immunoSEQ multiplex PCR; TCRdb's copy keeps in-frame clones and lacks some. The repertoire holds 150,000 or so clones, with roughly 85% as singletons. Source material: PBMCs or T cells enriched from blood (not recorded which). The TCR was taken from a woman in her fifties or sixties who had recovered from COVID-19. This chain connects TRBV3-1 (or the pseudogene TRBV3-2) to TRBJ2-5, with TRBD2 matching 9 bases. The CDR3 sequence: CASSHSRGGSLETQYF. CDR3 sequence (DNA): TGTGCCAGCAGCCACTCGCGGGGGGGCTCTTTAGAGACCCAGTACTTC.